The 9 T cell receptor beta chains reported below all come from one sample, sequenced in a study of control samples from healthy donors and cancer patients. TCRdb's copy holds only in-frame clones and misses some; the assay was immunoSEQ multiplex PCR. The sample records approximately 220,000 clones, 90% to 95% being singletons. Material: blood. The receptors stem from a man aged 50 to 60 in good health.

There are a few counts of this clone. The rearrangement uses TRBV24-1 and TRBJ1-2; TRBD1 is a possible D gene (6 bases). This CDR3 is built from 14 residues. V shed 6 bases and J shed 3 bases, with 13 bases lying between them. The V gene's germline CDR1 is KGHDR and CDR2 SFDVKD. For the CDR3, the DNA is TGTGCCACCAGTCCCGACAGGCTATACTATGGCTACACCTTC. This translates into CATSPDRLYYGYTF.

The rearrangement links TRBV18 to TRBJ1-1, with 7 nucleotides matching TRBD1. The CDR3 is 15 amino acids. Germline-derived CDR1 and CDR2 are KGHSH and LQKENI. Trimming cost V 5 bases and J 4 bases; bases outside gene matches: 10. The CDR3 sequence is CASSDSGTVGTEAFF. CDR3 in DNA: TGTGCCAGCTCAGACTCCGGGACAGTGGGCACTGAAGCTTTCTTT.

The rearrangement joins TRBV6-2 or TRBV6-3 to TRBJ2-3; D is undetermined. The CDR3 is made up of 13 amino acids. V lost 0 bases, J lost 3 bases, and 4 bases lay in between. The germline gives CDR1 MNHEY, CDR2 SVGEGT. The CDR3 loop reads CASSYSTTDTQYF. The CDR3 coding sequence is TGTGCCAGCAGTTACTCGACGACAGATACGCAGTATTTT.

The chain couples TRBV11-3 to TRBJ1-2, with D maybe TRBD1 (6 bases). Trimming removed 0 bases from V and 0 bases from J, with 20 bases in between. The germline V gene encodes CDR1 SGHNT and CDR2 YENEEA. The CDR3 is 19 amino acids. The CDR3 coding sequence is TGTGCCAGCAGCTTAGATCTTCGGGGGCGCGGTCGAACTAACTATGGCTACACCTTC. Its translation: CASSLDLRGRGRTNYGYTF.

The chain carries TRBV5-6 and TRBJ1-6, with TRBD1 as a possible D gene (6 bases). V lost 3 bases to trimming and J lost 9 bases, with 28 bases between them. The germline V gene has CDR1 SGHDT and CDR2 YYEEEE. The CDR3 has 19 residues. The CDR3 region is CASSSPKESGVTVLSPLHF. In DNA, the CDR3 is TGTGCCAGCAGCTCCCCTAAGGAGTCAGGGGTAACGGTTCTTTCACCCCTCCACTTT. Using reference TRBV5-6 and TRBJ1-6 for the parts outside the CDR3, the full variable domain is DAGVTQSPTHLIKTRGQQVTLRCSPKSGHDTVSWYQQALGQGPQFIFQYYEEEERQRGNFPDRFSGHQFPNYSSELNVNALLLGDSALYLCASSSPKESGVTVLSPLHFGNGTRLTVT.

The count of this clone is one. J is TRBJ2-2 and V is TRBV27, with TRBD1 matching 10 bases. CDR1 MNHEY and CDR2 SMNVEV come from the germline V gene (reference sequence). This CDR3 has 15 residues. Trimming removed 5 bases from V and 3 bases from J; junction bases left unmatched: 3. The CDR3 DNA reads as TGTGCCAGCAGTAAGGACAGGGGGTACACCGGGGAGCTGTTTTTT. Amino acid sequence: CASSKDRGYTGELFF.

About this clone: The same CDR3 also results from other DNA sequences found in this sample. J is TRBJ2-2 and V is TRBV6-6; D is ambiguous. This CDR3 spans 12 amino acids. Germline lookup yields CDR1 MNHNY and CDR2 SVGAGI (reference sequence). The V end was cut by 5 bases, the J end by 1 base, with 2 bases between. The CDR3 reads CASSRNTGELFF. DNA of the CDR3: TGTGCCAGCAGTAGGAACACCGGGGAGCTGTTTTTT.

CDR3 protein: CASRPRTGEDYGYTF. DNA for the CDR3: TGTGCCAGCAGACCAAGGACAGGGGAGGACTATGGCTACACCTTC. V and J are TRBV7-9 and TRBJ1-2; 9 positions agree with TRBD1. Germline assignment: CDR1 SEHNR and CDR2 FQNEAQ (reference sequence). The CDR3 length is 15 residues. Losses at the gene ends were 6 bases for V and 3 bases for J; bases not matched to a gene: 8.

The V and J genes are TRBV6-6 and TRBJ1-3; D is uncertain. V dropped 6 bases and J dropped 1 base, with 4 bases sitting between them. The CDR3 covers 12 residues. CDR1 and CDR2 (germline): MNHNY, SVGAGI (reference sequence). The CDR3, as DNA: TGTGCCAGCAGCCCGTCTGGAAACACCATATATTTT. It codes for CASSPSGNTIYF.